This T cell receptor beta chain was identified during a study of shared clonotypes between healthy human individuals. Terminally differentiated effector memory CD45RA+ cells were excluded by CCR7 positive selection of CD45RO-negative cells. Germline V gene sequence: CDR1 SGHVS, CDR2 FNYEAQ. The CDR3 is 16 residues long. Trimming removed 0 bases from V and 3 bases from J, with 15 bases in between. How the authors handled the data: Sequence data from immunoSEQ were junction-only and lacked quality scores; consequently, filtering differed. Profiled with immunoSEQ multiplex PCR; TCRdb holds only in-frame clones, not every one. V, J and clone size reflect that table, while D and trimming were determined from the DNA. The table has 2 million to 2.5 million clones, roughly 94% seen once.

The sequenced material came from naive CD8+ T cells sorted from blood. This receptor was taken from a man between 18 and 29 years old in good health. The J gene is TRBJ2-7, the V gene TRBV7-6; weak D call: TRBD2 (6 bases). The CDR3 loop is CASSLATGEKFYEQYF. CDR3 nucleotides: TGTGCCAGCAGCTTAGCCACGGGGGAGAAATTCTACGAGCAGTACTTC.